These 20 T cell receptor beta chains share one sample of origin, sequenced in a study of beta chain features in type 1 diabetes. Sequenced material consisted of expressed TCRB transcripts (all of the isolated RNA was reverse transcribed). Assay: immunoSEQ multiplex PCR; the TCRdb copy retains only in-frame clones and omits some. Of about 300,000 clones listed, roughly 8% are singletons. Input material: central memory CD4+ T cells from blood. The receptors stem from a woman aged 18-35 years in good health.

This clone has a handful of counts. J is TRBJ2-1 and V is TRBV18, with D perhaps TRBD1 (5 bases). Trimming took 0 bases from V and 6 from J, leaving 12 bases between them. Looked up from germline, CDR1 is KGHSH and CDR2 is LQKENI. This CDR3 is 15 amino acids long. The CDR3 protein is CASSPPQSQGNEQFF. The CDR3 DNA sequence: TGTGCCAGCTCACCACCGCAAAGTCAGGGCAATGAGCAGTTCTTC. Complete variable domain (other parts from reference TRBV18 and TRBJ2-1): NAGVMQNPRHLVRRRGQEARLRCSPMKGHSHVYWYRQLPEEGLKFMVYLQKENIIDESGMPKERFSAEFPKEGPSILRIQQVVRGDSAAYFCASSPPQSQGNEQFFGPGTRLTVL.

There are many counts of this clone. This chain connects TRBV7-2 to TRBJ1-1; D is perhaps TRBD1 (6 bases). The CDR3 runs to 16 residues. V was cut by 5 bases and J by 7 bases, with 23 bases left in between. From germline, CDR1 is SGHTA and CDR2 FQGNSA. Written as DNA, the CDR3 is TGTGCCAGCAGCCGTCCAGCCGGGACACTAAATTATGAAGCTTTCTTT. It codes for CASSRPAGTLNYEAFF. The whole variable domain, filled in from reference TRBV7-2 and TRBJ1-1, reads GAGVSQSPSNKVTEKGKDVELRCDPISGHTALYWYRQSLGQGLEFLIYFQGNSAPDKSGLPSDRFSAERTGGSVSTLTIQRTQQEDSAVYLCASSRPAGTLNYEAFFGQGTRLTVV.

There are a few counts of this clone. This same CDR3 is encoded by further DNA sequences in the sample. Written as DNA, the CDR3 is TGTGCCAGCAGGGGAACAGGGGATAGCAATCAGCCCCAGCATTTT. This translates into CASRGTGDSNQPQHF. V usage is TRBV2 and J usage is TRBJ1-5, with 7 bases fitting TRBD1. The CDR3 is made up of 15 amino acids. Germline trimming cut 6 bases from V and 0 bases from J; bases unmatched to any gene: 5. Per germline, CDR1 SNHLY and CDR2 FYNNEI.

The CDR3 bases are TGTGCCACCAGCAGGGACAGGGGCGGTCAGCCCCAGCATTTT. It translates to CATSRDRGGQPQHF. The chain recombines TRBV15 with TRBJ1-5; 9 bases are shared with TRBD1. V dropped 3 bases and J dropped 6; count of bases not matched to a gene: 3. The germline CDR1 and CDR2 sequences are LNHNV and YYDKDF (reference sequence). The CDR3 loop spans 14 amino acids.

This clone was seen once. The chain has TRBV7-3 and TRBJ2-6, with no clear D. Trimming cost V 3 bases and J 2 bases, with 8 bases left between them. The CDR3 spans 15 residues. Germline CDR1 SGHTA, CDR2 FQGTGA. CDR3 protein: CASSFSETGANVLTF. CDR3 coding DNA: TGTGCCAGCAGCTTCAGTGAGACTGGGGCCAACGTCCTGACTTTC. The variable domain in full, with the rest retrieved from reference TRBV7-3 and TRBJ2-6, is GAGVSQTPSNKVTEKGKYVELRCDPISGHTALYWYRQSLGQGPEFLIYFQGTGAADDSGLPNDRFFAVRPEGSVSTLKIQRTERGDSAVYLCASSFSETGANVLTFGAGSRLTVL.

The chain employs TRBV4-2 and TRBJ2-3; 7 bases are a match to TRBD2. Germline CDR1 is LGHNA and CDR2 is YNFKEQ. The CDR3 sequence is 16 residues long. Germline trimming cut 6 bases from V and 3 bases from J; bases unmatched to any gene: 12. The CDR3 coding sequence is TGTGCCAGCAGTCCATATCGGGACTACACGACAGATACGCAGTATTTT. This translates into CASSPYRDYTTDTQYF.

This clone was counted between two and nine times. It may be a read error: a sequence one base away is much more abundant. The V and J genes are TRBV7-3 and TRBJ2-3; no definite D call. The V and J ends lost 3 bases and 2 bases respectively, with 3 bases between them. This CDR3 contains 12 residues. Germline values: CDR1 SGHTA, CDR2 FQGTGA. This CDR3 reads CASSFFTDTQYF. The CDR3 bases are TGTGCCAGCAGCTTCTTCACAGATACGCAGTATTTT.

The table lists this clone with a few counts. The rearrangement uses TRBV29-1 and TRBJ1-1; weak D call: TRBD1 (6 bases). This CDR3 has 12 residues. Trimming took off 7 bases at V and 1 base at J, with 10 bases between the two ends. The germline V gene encodes CDR1 SQVTM and CDR2 ANQGSEA. CDR3 sequence: CSGDRQNTEAFF. CDR3 nucleotide sequence: TGCAGCGGAGACAGGCAGAACACTGAAGCTTTCTTT.

The chain carries TRBV5-1 and TRBJ2-3; D is unclear. This CDR3 is 16 amino acids long. In germline, CDR1 is SGHRS, CDR2 YFSETQ. V lost 1 base to trimming and J lost 1 base, with 13 bases between them. CDR3 DNA: TGCGCCAGCAGCTTGATACAGTCGTCGGGCACAGATACGCAGTATTTT. Translated, it gives CASSLIQSSGTDTQYF. Full variable domain (missing parts from reference TRBV5-1 and TRBJ2-3): KAGVTQTPRYLIKTRGQQVTLSCSPISGHRSVSWYQQTPGQGLQFLFEYFSETQRNKGNFPGRFSGRQFSNSRSEMNVSTLELGDSALYLCASSLIQSSGTDTQYFGPGTRLTVL.

This clone was seen just once. V is TRBV4-3 and J is TRBJ1-1; D unclear. V shed 2 bases and J shed 3 bases, with 10 bases lying between them. The CDR3 is made up of 14 amino acids. Germline CDR1 reads LGHNA; CDR2 reads YSLEER. The CDR3 DNA reads as TGCGCCAGCAGCCAACAGACGGGAGACACTGAAGCTTTCTTT. Amino acids: CASSQQTGDTEAFF.

In this sample, this clone turned up a few times. This chain links TRBV7-8 with TRBJ2-7; the D gene is possibly TRBD2 (7 bases). Trimming stripped 1 base from V and 3 bases from J, with 13 bases between. Per germline, CDR1 SGHVS and CDR2 FQNEAQ. The CDR3 runs 15 residues. CDR3 sequence (DNA): TGTGCCAGCAGCTTAGAAGGGGGGGTGCGCTACGAGCAGTACGTC. Translating gives CASSLEGGVRYEQYV.

This chain uses TRBV7-8 with TRBJ1-1; D remains unclear. CDR1 and CDR2 from the germline V gene are SGHVS and FQNEAQ. This CDR3 contains 14 residues. Trimming took off 1 base at V and 1 base at J, with 7 bases between the two ends. This CDR3 is CASSLGRPNTEAFF. The CDR3 DNA is TGTGCCAGCAGCTTAGGCCGACCGAACACTGAAGCTTTCTTT.

The V and J genes are TRBV7-2 and TRBJ2-2; 8 nucleotides align to TRBD2. Trimming took 3 bases from V and 6 from J; bases not matched to a gene: 3. The CDR3 has 14 residues. Germline values: CDR1 SGHTA, CDR2 FQGNSA. CDR3 protein: CASSFTGLAGELFF. The CDR3 bases are TGTGCCAGCAGCTTTACGGGACTAGCCGGGGAGCTGTTTTTT.

This clone has only a few counts. This sequence joins TRBV5-4 and TRBJ2-3; D is unclear. The CDR3 sequence is 14 residues long. In germline, CDR1 is SGHNT, CDR2 YYREEE (reference sequence). V was cut by 3 bases and J by 2 bases, with 10 bases left in between. Here the CDR3 reads CASSWKIDTDTQYF. The CDR3 DNA reads as TGTGCCAGCAGCTGGAAGATAGACACAGATACGCAGTATTTT.

This clone has more than one count but fewer than ten. V is TRBV18 and J is TRBJ2-3, with TRBD1 as a possible D gene (7 bases). Trimming removed 1 base at V and 3 bases at J, with 14 bases between. CDR1 and CDR2 (germline): KGHSH, LQKENI. CDR3 length: 16 residues. The CDR3 loop reads CASSPQAGQKTDTQYF. The CDR3 coding sequence is TGTGCCAGCTCACCACAGGCGGGACAGAAGACAGATACGCAGTATTTT.

In this sample, this clone turned up many times. The rearrangement uses TRBV4-3 and TRBJ2-1; TRBD1 might be the D (6 bases). The germline V gene has CDR1 LGHNA and CDR2 YSLEER. Trimming cost V 1 base and J 7 bases, with 11 bases left between them. CDR3 length: 14 residues. The CDR3 DNA sequence: TGCGCCAGCAGCCAAGGGACAGATAGGAATGAGCAGTTCTTC. As protein: CASSQGTDRNEQFF.

This clone was counted ten times or more. This sequence joins TRBV7-9 and TRBJ1-2, with D possibly matching TRBD1 (6 bases). This CDR3 is 15 amino acids long. V gave up 5 bases and J gave up 2 bases, with 15 bases separating them. Germline CDR1 is SEHNR and CDR2 is FQNEAQ (reference sequence). CDR3 nucleotides: TGTGCCAGCAGCCCAAACGGGGGCGCCAACTATGGCTACACCTTC. Its protein product is CASSPNGGANYGYTF.

This clone was observed a handful of times. This sequence joins TRBV30 and TRBJ1-5; D uncertain. The V gene's germline CDR1 is GTSNPN and CDR2 SVGIG (reference sequence). V lost 0 bases and J lost 2, with 8 bases in between. This CDR3 spans 14 amino acids. In nucleotides, the CDR3 is TGTGCCTGGAGTGTGGGTCTGGGCAATCAGCCCCAGCATTTT. Translation gives CAWSVGLGNQPQHF.

The chain recombines TRBV11-3 with TRBJ2-7; D gene uncertain. The CDR3 spans 15 residues. V was cut by 4 bases and J by 0 bases, with 13 bases left in between. The germline CDR1 and CDR2 sequences are SGHNT and YENEEA. The CDR3 DNA reads TGTGCCAGCAGCTCTGCCGGCCTTACCTCCTACGAGCAGTACTTC. Protein product: CASSSAGLTSYEQYF.

The rearrangement uses TRBV4-3 and TRBJ1-6; D is undetermined. The CDR3 is made up of 16 amino acids. V gave up 0 bases and J gave up 7 bases, with 13 bases separating them. Germline V gene sequence: CDR1 LGHNA, CDR2 YSLEER. This CDR3 reads CASSQEFRTSNSPLHF. In nucleotides, the CDR3 is TGCGCCAGCAGCCAAGAATTTCGCACCAGCAATTCACCCCTCCACTTT.